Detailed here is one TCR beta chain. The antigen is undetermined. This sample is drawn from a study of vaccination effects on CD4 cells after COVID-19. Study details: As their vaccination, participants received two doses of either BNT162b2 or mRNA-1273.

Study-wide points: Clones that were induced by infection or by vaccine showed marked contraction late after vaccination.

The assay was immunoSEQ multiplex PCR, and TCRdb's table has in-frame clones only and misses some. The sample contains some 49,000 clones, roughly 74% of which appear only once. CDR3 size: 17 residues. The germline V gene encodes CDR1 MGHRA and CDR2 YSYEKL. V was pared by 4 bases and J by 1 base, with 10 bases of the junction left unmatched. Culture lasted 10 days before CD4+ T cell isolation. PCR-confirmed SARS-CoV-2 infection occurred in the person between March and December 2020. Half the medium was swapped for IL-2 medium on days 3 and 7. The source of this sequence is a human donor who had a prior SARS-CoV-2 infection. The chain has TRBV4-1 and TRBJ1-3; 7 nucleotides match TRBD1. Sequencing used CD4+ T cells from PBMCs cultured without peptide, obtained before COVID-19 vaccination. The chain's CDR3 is CASSLRGTATSGNTIYF. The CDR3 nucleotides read TGCGCCAGCAGCCTCAGAGGGACAGCGACTTCTGGAAACACCATATATTTT.